This paragraph reports one TCR beta chain. Its cognate antigen is unknown. These data originate in a study of beta chain features in type 1 diabetes. Study-level results: VDJ junctions in type 1 diabetes patients carried more deletions and fewer insertions. In comparison with healthy donors, patients had naive, central memory and Treg TCRB repertoires that appeared more similar. It was not settled here whether HLA type affects TCRB rearrangement. All four CD4+ subsets from Type 1 diabetes patients carried moderately but significantly shorter TCRB CDR3s.

The CDR3 extends over 15 amino acids. Germline CDR1 and CDR2: SGHRS and YFSETQ. V trimming: 4 bases; J trimming: 5 bases; junction bases outside the gene matches: 6. The authors reverse transcribed all of the isolated RNA, so sequencing captured expressed TCRB transcripts. The average output of naive, central memory and regulatory T cell samples was 3.6 million or so reads. Clones were sequenced by immunoSEQ multiplex PCR, and TCRdb holds only the in-frame ones, with some missing. The table includes 250,000 or so clones, around 21% detected once. V is TRBV5-1 and J is TRBJ2-2; 9 bases line up with TRBD1. Sequencing was done on a sample of naive CD4+ T cells from blood. The TCR originated in a woman aged 35 to 49 with type 1 diabetes. The CDR3: CASSAEGQGTGELFF. DNA for the CDR3: TGCGCCAGCAGCGCAGAGGGACAGGGAACCGGGGAGCTGTTTTTT.